These 2 T cell receptor beta chains were sequenced from one sample in a study of blood T cells in healthy people across ages (dated by TCRdb to 2014 to 2015). To prepare the library, 5' RACE was applied. TCRdb records Illumina HiSeq 2500 as the sequencer. A second PCR of about 6 to 11 cycles was performed with a sample-barcoded 5' primer and a J-beta primer mix. TCRdb redid the processing of the public reads, applying fastp at Q25 and MiXCR, and retained in-frame beta chains. Rows are combined by CDR3 protein, so each entry shows the most common genes and DNA. This sample lists approximately 780,000 distinct CDR3 sequences; around a quarter were detected once. About 2.9% of the sample belongs to the ten largest clones. This sample also appeared in a second study, on T cells of mothers and their children.

Specimen: blood. The source is a boy younger than 18 in good health.

This clonotype was detected only a few times. The chain combines TRBV7-3 with TRBJ2-5; 9 positions match TRBD2. V lost 5 bases to trimming and J lost 5 bases; unmatched junction nucleotides: 9. The CDR3 runs 15 residues. CDR1 SGHTA and CDR2 FQGTGA come from the germline V gene. The CDR3 loop reads CASSLTGLARETQYF. As DNA, the CDR3 is TGTGCCAGCAGCCTGACGGGACTAGCTCGGGAGACCCAGTACTTC.

V is TRBV6-6 and J is TRBJ2-6; 7 bases match TRBD1. Looked up from germline, CDR1 is MNHNY and CDR2 is SVGAGI (reference sequence). With 4 bases clipped from V and 2 bases from J, the junction kept 5 bases outside the gene matches. The CDR3 spans 16 residues. CDR3 DNA sequence: TGTGCCAGCAGTTCCACAGGGGTAGCTGGGGCCAACGTCCTGACTTTC. This gives the protein CASSSTGVAGANVLTF.